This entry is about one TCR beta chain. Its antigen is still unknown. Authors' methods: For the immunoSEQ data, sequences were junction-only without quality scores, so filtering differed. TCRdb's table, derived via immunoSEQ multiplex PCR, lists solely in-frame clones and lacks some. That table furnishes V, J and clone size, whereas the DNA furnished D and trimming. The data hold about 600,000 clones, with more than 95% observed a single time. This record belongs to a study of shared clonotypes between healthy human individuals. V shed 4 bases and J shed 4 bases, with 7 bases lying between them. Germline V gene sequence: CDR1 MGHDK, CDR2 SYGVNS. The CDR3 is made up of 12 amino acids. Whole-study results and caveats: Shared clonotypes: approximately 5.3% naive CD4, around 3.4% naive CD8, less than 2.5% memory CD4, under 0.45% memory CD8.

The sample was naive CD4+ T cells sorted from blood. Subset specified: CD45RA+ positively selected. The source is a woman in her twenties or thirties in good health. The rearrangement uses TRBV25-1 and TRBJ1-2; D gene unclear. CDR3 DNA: TGTGCCAGCAGTGCCTCCCGCTATGGCTACACCTTC. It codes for CASSASRYGYTF.